The following is a TCR beta chain sequence with its context. The data were taken from a study of PD-L1 blockade in urothelial cancer. Time point denoted: pretreatment peripheral blood. The protocol was immunoSEQ multiplex PCR, while the TCRdb copy is restricted to in-frame clones and leaves out a portion. The sample has tens of thousands of clones; approximately 80% are singletons. CDR1 is LNHDA, CDR2 SQIVND, per germline (reference sequence). The V gene lost 6 bases and the J gene lost 3 bases, with 12 bases spanning the gap. This CDR3 region has 13 residues. This TCR derives from a man between 65 and 85 years old with urothelial cancer. This specimen consisted of PBMCs, obtained around atezolizumab (anti-PD-L1) treatment. This rearrangement joins TRBV19 to TRBJ2-7; D might be TRBD1 (5 bases). CDR3 DNA sequence: TGTGCCAGTAGCCAGGGTATTGGCTACGAGCAGTACTTC. Translation: CASSQGIGYEQYF. The entire variable domain, with the rest obtained from reference TRBV19 and TRBJ2-7, is as follows: DGGITQSPKYLFRKEGQNVTLSCEQNLNHDAMYWYRQDPGQGLRLIYYSQIVNDFQKGDIAEGYSVSREKKESFPLTVTSAQKNPTAFYLCASSQGIGYEQYFGPGTRLTVT.